This T cell receptor beta chain comes out of a study of beta chain features in type 1 diabetes. Study information: Patients and healthy donors were similar in age, gender and cell yields. Broader study findings: The analysis here could not establish whether HLA type shapes TCRB rearrangement. Among patients, naive, central memory and Treg TCRB repertoires appeared more similar than among healthy donors.

The V end lost 3 bases, the J end lost 2 bases, and 8 bases lay between the germline ends. From germline, CDR1 is KGHSH and CDR2 LQKENI. This CDR3 comprises 15 residues. The investigators reverse transcribed all of the isolated RNA, so they sequenced expressed TCRB transcripts. Repertoires were generated with immunoSEQ multiplex PCR, while TCRdb's copy carries only in-frame clones and drops some. The sample has 970,000 or so clones; 17% are singletons. In the case of this clone: Its antigen is undetermined.

Every donor had blood drawn once into heparin, about 116 mL on average. The source material was naive CD4+ T cells from blood. The receptor was isolated from a woman aged 18 to 35 in good health. The chain joins TRBV18 to TRBJ2-6, with D uncertain. The CDR3 DNA reads as TGTGCCAGCTCACCGGGTCCTACTGGGGCCAACGTCCTGACTTTC. Translated, it gives CASSPGPTGANVLTF.